This entry lists 27 T cell receptor beta chains sequenced from one sample in a study of blood T cell repertoires in COVID-19. This table comes from immunoSEQ multiplex PCR, and its TCRdb copy is limited to in-frame clones, with some not included. The sample records about 220,000 clones, approximately 90% being singletons. Sequencing was carried out using PBMCs or T cells enriched from blood (not recorded which). These receptors all come from a woman between 18 and 29 years old in a cohort exposed to, infected with or recovered from COVID-19 (not recorded which).

The chain recombines TRBV7-3 with TRBJ2-5; 7 positions agree with TRBD1. Trimming took 5 bases from V and 3 from J; bases not matched to a gene: 9. Germline CDR1 is SGHTA and CDR2 is FQGTGA. CDR3 size: 15 residues. CDR3 DNA: TGTGCCAGCAGCGATCCGGGAACAGGGGAAGAGACCCAGTACTTC. Amino acid sequence: CASSDPGTGEETQYF.

With regard to this clone: This sample includes further DNA sequences coding for the same CDR3. V gene TRBV3-1 (or the pseudogene TRBV3-2) combines with J gene TRBJ1-2; possible D gene TRBD1, 5 bases. CDR3 length equals 14 residues. The V and J ends lost 0 bases and 2 bases respectively, with 7 bases between them. Germline assignment: CDR1 LGHDT and CDR2 YNNKEL (reference sequence). The CDR3 coding sequence is TGTGCCAGCAGCCAAGATACAGGCAACTATGGCTACACCTTC. Translated, it gives CASSQDTGNYGYTF.

V is TRBV11-3 and J is TRBJ2-1; 8 nucleotides line up with TRBD1. The CDR3 is 12 amino acids. Germline loops: CDR1 SGHNT, CDR2 YENEEA. J gave up 7 bases and V 5 bases, and 1 base lay outside the gene matches. The DNA of the CDR3 is TGTGCCAGCAGCACAGGGGGGAATGAGCAGTTCTTC. Protein sequence: CASSTGGNEQFF.

The chain has TRBV19 and TRBJ2-5; D may be TRBD2 (5 bases). Trimming pared 2 bases from V and 3 bases from J, leaving 7 bases between. This CDR3 comprises 13 residues. Germline V lookup: CDR1 LNHDA, CDR2 SQIVND (reference sequence). CDR3 sequence reads: CASSITGEETQYF. The CDR3 region has the DNA TGTGCCAGTAGTATAACCGGGGAAGAGACCCAGTACTTC. Filled out from reference TRBV19 and TRBJ2-5, the complete variable domain reads DGGITQSPKYLFRKEGQNVTLSCEQNLNHDAMYWYRQDPGQGLRLIYYSQIVNDFQKGDIAEGYSVSREKKESFPLTVTSAQKNPTAFYLCASSITGEETQYFGPGTRLLVL.

The DNA for the CDR3 is TGTGCCAGCAGCCCGAATATAGGGAGATTCAATGAGCAGTTCTTC. Encoded protein: CASSPNIGRFNEQFF. The V call is TRBV7-9, the J call TRBJ2-1; a possible D gene is TRBD2 (5 bases). V lost 5 bases and J 6 bases, leaving 17 bases between the germline ends. The CDR3 is 15 residues long. Germline V CDR1 and CDR2: SEHNR, FQNEAQ (reference sequence).

The chain uses TRBV7-9 and TRBJ2-4; the match to TRBD1 covers 10 bases. Germline trimming cut 5 bases from V and 9 bases from J; bases unmatched to any gene: 4. Per the germline V gene, CDR1 is SEHNR and CDR2 is FQNEAQ (reference sequence). This CDR3 has 13 residues. The CDR3 DNA follows: TGTGCCAGCAGCGGGGACAGGGGAACCATTCAGTACTTC. Amino acids: CASSGDRGTIQYF. Using reference TRBV7-9 and TRBJ2-4 for the parts outside the CDR3, the full variable domain is DTGVSQNPRHKITKRGQNVTFRCDPISEHNRLYWYRQTLGQGPEFLTYFQNEAQLEKSRLLSDRFSAERPKGSFSTLEIQRTEQGDSAMYLCASSGDRGTIQYFGAGTRLSVL.

This clone was detected once. The chain is built from TRBV20-1 and TRBJ2-5, with D hard to call. V was cut by 3 bases and J by 4 bases, with 6 bases left in between. This CDR3 has 11 residues. Germline V gene data show CDR1 as DFQATT and CDR2 as SNEGSKA (reference sequence). CDR3 in amino acids: CSASFVETQYF. Written as DNA, the CDR3 is TGCAGTGCTAGCTTTGTAGAGACCCAGTACTTC.

V is TRBV19 and J is TRBJ1-1, with D possibly matching TRBD1 (5 bases). CDR1 and CDR2 (germline): LNHDA, SQIVND (reference sequence). Trimming took 5 bases from V and 8 from J, leaving 18 bases between them. CDR3 length: 14 amino acids. CDR3 DNA: TGTGCCAGTAGTCGGAGGGGTGAAGGAACCGAAGCTTTCTTT. Translation: CASSRRGEGTEAFF. Full variable domain (remainder filled in from reference TRBV19 and TRBJ1-1): DGGITQSPKYLFRKEGQNVTLSCEQNLNHDAMYWYRQDPGQGLRLIYYSQIVNDFQKGDIAEGYSVSREKKESFPLTVTSAQKNPTAFYLCASSRRGEGTEAFFGQGTRLTVV.

V is TRBV19 and J is TRBJ2-1, with 10 bases that match TRBD2. Per the germline V gene, CDR1 is LNHDA and CDR2 is SQIVND (reference sequence). This CDR3 is 15 amino acids long. Trimming at V came to 9 bases and at J to 1 base, leaving 6 bases not matched to a gene. The CDR3 nucleotides are TGTGCCAGCGGGATAGCGGGAGGTTCCTACAATGAGCAGTTCTTC. Its translation: CASGIAGGSYNEQFF. The variable domain in full, with the rest retrieved from reference TRBV19 and TRBJ2-1, is DGGITQSPKYLFRKEGQNVTLSCEQNLNHDAMYWYRQDPGQGLRLIYYSQIVNDFQKGDIAEGYSVSREKKESFPLTVTSAQKNPTAFYLCASGIAGGSYNEQFFGPGTRLTVL.

The chain combines TRBV4-1 with TRBJ2-5; TRBD1 matches at 7 bases. This CDR3 spans 14 amino acids. V dropped 3 bases and J dropped 5; count of bases not matched to a gene: 6. CDR1 MGHRA and CDR2 YSYEKL come from the germline V gene. CDR3 DNA: TGCGCCAGCAGCCACCTGCCACAGGGGGAGACCCAGTACTTC. This sequence encodes CASSHLPQGETQYF.

The gene calls are TRBV2 and TRBJ2-1; TRBD2 matches 7 bases. This CDR3 is 14 amino acids long. CDR1 and CDR2 (germline): SNHLY, FYNNEI. The V gene end was trimmed by 8 bases and the J gene end by 3 bases; junction bases not matched to a gene: 7. This CDR3 reads CASREVDVYNEQFF. CDR3 DNA: TGTGCCAGCCGGGAGGTAGACGTCTACAATGAGCAGTTCTTC.

This chain uses TRBV5-1 with TRBJ1-2; 11 positions agree with TRBD1. The V gene end was trimmed by 0 bases and the J gene end by 4 bases; junction bases not matched to a gene: 5. Germline CDR1 SGHRS, CDR2 YFSETQ. There are 16 residues in the CDR3. The CDR3 DNA reads TGCGCCAGCAGCTTGGCCGGGACAGGGGGATTCTATGGCTACACCTTC. Protein sequence: CASSLAGTGGFYGYTF.

V and J are TRBV11-3 and TRBJ1-1, with TRBD1 matching over 7 bases. The trim removed 5 bases at V and 5 bases at J, leaving 5 bases unmatched. This CDR3 comprises 13 residues. The V gene's germline CDR1 is SGHNT and CDR2 YENEEA. Here the CDR3 reads CASSPYRGTEAFF. The DNA for the CDR3 is TGTGCCAGCAGCCCGTACAGGGGTACTGAAGCTTTCTTT.

V and J are TRBV11-2 and TRBJ1-6; no clear D gene. Trimming removed 6 bases at V and 0 bases at J, with 3 bases between. This CDR3 region has 13 residues. Germline CDR1 reads SGHAT; CDR2 reads FQNNGV. Here the CDR3 reads CASSISYNSPLHF. CDR3 DNA: TGTGCCAGCAGTATCTCCTATAATTCACCCCTCCACTTT. The full variable domain, completed using reference TRBV11-2 and TRBJ1-6, is EAGVAQSPRYKIIEKRQSVAFWCNPISGHATLYWYQQILGQGPKLLIQFQNNGVVDDSQLPKDRFSAERLKGVDSTLKIQPAKLEDSAVYLCASSISYNSPLHFGNGTRLTVT.

V and J are TRBV5-4 and TRBJ2-1; 10 positions agree with TRBD2. Germline-derived CDR1 and CDR2 are SGHNT and YYREEE (reference sequence). The CDR3 covers 15 residues. Germline trimming cut 2 bases from V and 6 bases from J; bases unmatched to any gene: 5. The CDR3 DNA reads TGTGCCAGCAGCTTCGGGACTAGCGTTAGCAATGAGCAGTTCTTC. Amino acids: CASSFGTSVSNEQFF.

This clone was picked up one time. The chain has TRBV12-3 or TRBV12-4 and TRBJ2-1; D remains unclear. The CDR3 covers 12 residues. Trimming took off 2 bases at V and 6 bases at J, with 5 bases between the two ends. The chain's CDR3 is CASSLYSNEQFF. The CDR3 DNA reads TGTGCCAGCAGTTTATATAGCAATGAGCAGTTCTTC.

The rearrangement joins TRBV7-8 to TRBJ1-1, with D unresolved. The CDR3 sequence is 14 residues long. V shed 5 bases and J shed 10 bases, with 20 bases lying between them. CDR1 is SGHVS and CDR2 is FQNEAQ in the germline V gene. CDR3 protein: CASSPGVPQGGAFF. The CDR3 DNA follows: TGTGCCAGCAGCCCCGGGGTGCCCCAAGGTGGAGCTTTCTTT.

The chain combines TRBV2 with TRBJ2-7; D is uncertain. V was shortened by 3 bases and J by 0 bases, with 15 bases between the two germline ends. CDR3 size: 16 residues. Germline V CDR1 and CDR2: SNHLY, FYNNEI. For the CDR3, the DNA is TGTGCCAGCAGTGAGTTCCACAGCCAATTCTCCTACGAGCAGTACTTC. Protein product: CASSEFHSQFSYEQYF.

This sequence joins TRBV6-5 and TRBJ1-3; 7 bases match TRBD1. The CDR3 runs to 15 residues. Germline V gene lookup returns CDR1 MNHEY and CDR2 SVGAGI. The V segment lost 5 bases and the J segment 0 bases; nucleotides outside the gene matches: 4. CDR3 in DNA: TGTGCCAGCAGTAAGGGACAGATCTCTGGAAACACCATATATTTT. Translated: CASSKGQISGNTIYF.

The CDR3 region has the DNA TGTGCCAGCAGCCATTCCGGGACAGGGAACAAAGGGAACTATGGCTACACCTTC. Translating gives CASSHSGTGNKGNYGYTF. This chain joins TRBV3-1 (or the pseudogene TRBV3-2) and TRBJ1-2; 9 bases agree with TRBD1. Germline CDR1 LGHDT, CDR2 YNNKEL (reference sequence). This CDR3 has 18 amino acids. With V trimmed by 3 bases and J by 2 bases, 13 bases remained unmatched.

This chain links TRBV11-2 with TRBJ2-7, with TRBD2 matching over 9 bases. With V trimmed by 5 bases and J by 6 bases, 2 bases remained unmatched. Germline V gives CDR1 SGHAT, CDR2 FQNNGV. This CDR3 comprises 12 residues. This CDR3 is CASSLAGSEQYF. In DNA, the CDR3 is TGTGCCAGCAGCCTAGCGGGGTCCGAGCAGTACTTC.

The chain combines TRBV10-1 with TRBJ1-1, with TRBD1 matching over 7 bases. The CDR3 extends over 15 amino acids. Germline trimming cut 2 bases from V and 1 base from J; bases unmatched to any gene: 4. From germline, CDR1 is WNHNN and CDR2 SYGVQD (reference sequence). The CDR3 loop reads CASSEGRTGNTEAFF. The CDR3 bases are TGCGCCAGCAGTGAGGGGCGGACAGGGAACACTGAAGCTTTCTTT.

The V call is TRBV27, the J call TRBJ1-5; D unclear. The CDR3 length is 14 residues. Trimming cost V 0 bases and J 4 bases, with 7 bases left between them. Germline V CDR1 and CDR2: MNHEY, SMNVEV (reference sequence). In DNA form, the CDR3 reads TGTGCCAGCAGTTTATCAGGGAGGAATCAGCCCCAGCATTTT. Translating it yields CASSLSGRNQPQHF.

This clone has only a few counts. The V gene is TRBV24-1, the J gene TRBJ2-1, with a weak D call TRBD1 (6 bases). The ends were cut back, 0 bases at V and 4 bases at J, with 9 bases in the middle. The CDR3 has 15 amino acids. CDR1 and CDR2 (germline): KGHDR, SFDVKD. In DNA form, the CDR3 reads TGTGCCACCAGTGATTTGCACAGGGATTACAATGAGCAGTTCTTC. It specifies CATSDLHRDYNEQFF.

The count of this clone is one. The rearrangement uses TRBV4-2 and TRBJ2-7, with D perhaps TRBD2 (5 bases). CDR1 and CDR2 (germline): LGHNA, YNFKEQ. Trimming removed 0 bases at V and 1 base at J, with 10 bases between. The CDR3 consists of 15 residues. The CDR3 DNA reads TGTGCCAGCAGCCAAGATTACCCGGGATCCTACGAGCAGTACTTC. It translates to CASSQDYPGSYEQYF.

The chain uses TRBV27 and TRBJ1-1; no reliable D call. CDR3 size: 14 residues. Germline loops: CDR1 MNHEY, CDR2 SMNVEV (reference sequence). Trimming removed 11 bases at V and 6 bases at J, with 22 bases between. CDR3 sequence reads: CALHVITMLAEAFF. The CDR3 bases are TGTGCCCTACACGTCATTACTATGTTAGCTGAAGCTTTCTTT.

The chain has TRBV11-2 and TRBJ1-6; D unclear. Trimming left V 1 base short and J 0 bases short, with 7 bases between. Germline loops: CDR1 SGHAT, CDR2 FQNNGV. This CDR3 has 16 amino acids. CDR3 loop: CASSLVPSSYNSPLHF. Here the CDR3 DNA reads TGTGCCAGCAGCTTAGTCCCGAGCTCCTATAATTCACCCCTCCACTTT.